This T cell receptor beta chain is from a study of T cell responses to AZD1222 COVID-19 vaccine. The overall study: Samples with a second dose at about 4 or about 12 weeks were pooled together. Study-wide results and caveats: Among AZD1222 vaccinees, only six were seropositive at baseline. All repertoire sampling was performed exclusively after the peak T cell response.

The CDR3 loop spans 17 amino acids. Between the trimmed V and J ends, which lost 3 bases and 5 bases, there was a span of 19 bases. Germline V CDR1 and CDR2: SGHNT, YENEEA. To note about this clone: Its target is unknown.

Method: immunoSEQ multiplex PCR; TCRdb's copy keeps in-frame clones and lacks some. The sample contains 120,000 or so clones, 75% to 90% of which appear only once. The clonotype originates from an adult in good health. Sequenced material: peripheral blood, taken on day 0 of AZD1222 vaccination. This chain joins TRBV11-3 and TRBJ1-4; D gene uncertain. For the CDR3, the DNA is TGTGCCAGCAGCTTCGATCCCGTTGAGGGAAGGAATGAAAAACTGTTTTTT. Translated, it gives CASSFDPVEGRNEKLFF.